This T cell receptor beta chain originates from a study of blood T cell repertoires in COVID-19. On the study more broadly: T cells, B-cell-depleted T cells, or PBMCs supplied cDNA or gDNA.

There are 11 residues in the CDR3. The germline gives CDR1 MNHEY, CDR2 SVGAGI. V lost 2 bases to trimming and J lost 8 bases, with 6 bases between them. In the study's own analysis: Reference gene primer amplification yielded estimated nucleated cell counts. TCRdb keeps only in-frame clones here, not all; method: immunoSEQ multiplex PCR. The V and J calls and the clone size are those of that table, but D and trimming were determined from the DNA. The sample carries roughly 350,000 clones, about 87% recorded once. Patients at the Seattle site were enrolled during active infection and followed longitudinally.

This receptor was identified in a woman in her thirties with COVID-19, enrolled during active disease. Material for sequencing was peripheral blood. The gene calls are TRBV6-5 and TRBJ1-1; D unclear. The CDR3 is CASSYPPEAFF. CDR3 nucleotide sequence: TGTGCCAGCAGTTACCCCCCAGAAGCTTTCTTT.